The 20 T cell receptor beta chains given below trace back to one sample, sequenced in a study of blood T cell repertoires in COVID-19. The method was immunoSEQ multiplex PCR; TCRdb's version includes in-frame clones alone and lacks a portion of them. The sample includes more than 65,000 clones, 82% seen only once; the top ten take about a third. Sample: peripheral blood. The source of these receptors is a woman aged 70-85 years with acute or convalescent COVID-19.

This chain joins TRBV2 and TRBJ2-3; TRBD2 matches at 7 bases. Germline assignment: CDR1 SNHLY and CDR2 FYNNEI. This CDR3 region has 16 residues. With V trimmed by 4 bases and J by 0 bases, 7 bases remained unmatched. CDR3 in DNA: TGTGCCAGCAGTGGTGGTAGCGGGTATAGCACAGATACGCAGTATTTT. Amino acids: CASSGGSGYSTDTQYF.

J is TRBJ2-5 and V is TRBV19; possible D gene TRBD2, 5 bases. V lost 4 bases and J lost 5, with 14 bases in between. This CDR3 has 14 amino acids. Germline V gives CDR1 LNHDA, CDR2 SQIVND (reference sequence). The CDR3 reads CASSTGSRGETQYF. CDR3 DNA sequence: TGTGCCAGTAGTACCGGGTCGCGAGGGGAGACCCAGTACTTC. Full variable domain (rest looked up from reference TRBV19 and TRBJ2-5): DGGITQSPKYLFRKEGQNVTLSCEQNLNHDAMYWYRQDPGQGLRLIYYSQIVNDFQKGDIAEGYSVSREKKESFPLTVTSAQKNPTAFYLCASSTGSRGETQYFGPGTRLLVL.

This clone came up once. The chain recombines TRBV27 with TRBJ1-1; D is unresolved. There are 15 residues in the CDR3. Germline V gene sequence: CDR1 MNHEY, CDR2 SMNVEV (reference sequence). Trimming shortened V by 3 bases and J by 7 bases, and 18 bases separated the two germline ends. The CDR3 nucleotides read TGTGCCAGCAGTTTGAGACCGCGGATCGACCGTGAAGCTTTCTTT. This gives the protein CASSLRPRIDREAFF.

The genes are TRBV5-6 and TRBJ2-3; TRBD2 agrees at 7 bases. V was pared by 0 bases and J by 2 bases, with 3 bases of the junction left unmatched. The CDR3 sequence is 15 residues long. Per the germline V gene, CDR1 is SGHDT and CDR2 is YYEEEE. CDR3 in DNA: TGTGCCAGCAGCTTGGGGGGAGGGGCCACAGATACGCAGTATTTT. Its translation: CASSLGGGATDTQYF. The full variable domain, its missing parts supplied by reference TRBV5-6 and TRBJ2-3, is DAGVTQSPTHLIKTRGQQVTLRCSPKSGHDTVSWYQQALGQGPQFIFQYYEEEERQRGNFPDRFSGHQFPNYSSELNVNALLLGDSALYLCASSLGGGATDTQYFGPGTRLTVL.

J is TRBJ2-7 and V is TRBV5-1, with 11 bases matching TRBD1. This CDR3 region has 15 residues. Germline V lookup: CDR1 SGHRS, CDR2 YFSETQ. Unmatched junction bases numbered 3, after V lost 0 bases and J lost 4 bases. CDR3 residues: CASSLDGQGAYEQYF. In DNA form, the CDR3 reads TGCGCCAGCAGCTTGGATGGACAGGGGGCGTACGAGCAGTACTTC.

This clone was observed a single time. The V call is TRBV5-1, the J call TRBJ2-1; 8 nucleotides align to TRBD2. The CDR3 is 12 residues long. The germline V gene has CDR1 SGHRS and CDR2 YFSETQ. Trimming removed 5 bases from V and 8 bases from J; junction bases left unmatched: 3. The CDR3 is CASRPGGDEQFF. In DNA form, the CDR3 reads TGCGCCAGCAGACCGGGAGGGGATGAGCAGTTCTTC.

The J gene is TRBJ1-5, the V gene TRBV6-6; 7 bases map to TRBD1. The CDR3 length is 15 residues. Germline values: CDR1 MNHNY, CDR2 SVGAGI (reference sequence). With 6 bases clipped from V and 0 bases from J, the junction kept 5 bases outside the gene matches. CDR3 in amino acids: CASSPDRNSNQPQHF. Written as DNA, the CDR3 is TGTGCCAGCAGCCCGGACAGGAATAGCAATCAGCCCCAGCATTTT.

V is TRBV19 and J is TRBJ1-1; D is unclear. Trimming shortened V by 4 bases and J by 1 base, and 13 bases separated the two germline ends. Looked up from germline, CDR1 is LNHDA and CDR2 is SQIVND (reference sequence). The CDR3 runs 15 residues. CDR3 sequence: CASSRFGEPNTEAFF. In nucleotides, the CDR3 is TGTGCCAGTAGTAGGTTCGGGGAACCGAACACTGAAGCTTTCTTT.

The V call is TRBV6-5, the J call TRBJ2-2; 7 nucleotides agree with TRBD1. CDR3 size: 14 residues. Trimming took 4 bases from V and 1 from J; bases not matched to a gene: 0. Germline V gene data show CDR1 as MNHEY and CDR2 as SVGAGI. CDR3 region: CASSWTGNTGELFF. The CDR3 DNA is TGTGCCAGCAGTTGGACAGGGAACACCGGGGAGCTGTTTTTT.

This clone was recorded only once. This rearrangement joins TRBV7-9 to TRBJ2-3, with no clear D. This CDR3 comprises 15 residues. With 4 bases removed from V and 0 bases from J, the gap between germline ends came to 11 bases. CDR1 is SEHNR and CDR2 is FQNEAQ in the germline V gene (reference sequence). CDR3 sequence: CASSSSYGSTDTQYF. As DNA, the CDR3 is TGTGCCAGCAGCTCCTCATACGGGAGCACAGATACGCAGTATTTT. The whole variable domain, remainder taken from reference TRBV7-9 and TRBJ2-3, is DTGVSQNPRHKITKRGQNVTFRCDPISEHNRLYWYRQTLGQGPEFLTYFQNEAQLEKSRLLSDRFSAERPKGSFSTLEIQRTEQGDSAMYLCASSSSYGSTDTQYFGPGTRLTVL.

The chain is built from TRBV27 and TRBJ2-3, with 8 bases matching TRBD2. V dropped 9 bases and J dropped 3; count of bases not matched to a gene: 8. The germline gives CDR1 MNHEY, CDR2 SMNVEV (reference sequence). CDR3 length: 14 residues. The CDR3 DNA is TGTGCCAGTCGGCGGGGGGTAGTAACAGATACGCAGTATTTT. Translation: CASRRGVVTDTQYF.

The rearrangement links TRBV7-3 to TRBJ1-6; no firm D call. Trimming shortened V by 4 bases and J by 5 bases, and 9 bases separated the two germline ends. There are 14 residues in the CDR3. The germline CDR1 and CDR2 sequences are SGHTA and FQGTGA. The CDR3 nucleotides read TGTGCCAGCAGCTCGGACTCTAATAATTCACCCCTCCACTTT. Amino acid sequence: CASSSDSNNSPLHF. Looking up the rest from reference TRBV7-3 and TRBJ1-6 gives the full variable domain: GAGVSQTPSNKVTEKGKYVELRCDPISGHTALYWYRQSLGQGPEFLIYFQGTGAADDSGLPNDRFFAVRPEGSVSTLKIQRTERGDSAVYLCASSSDSNNSPLHFGNGTRLTVT.

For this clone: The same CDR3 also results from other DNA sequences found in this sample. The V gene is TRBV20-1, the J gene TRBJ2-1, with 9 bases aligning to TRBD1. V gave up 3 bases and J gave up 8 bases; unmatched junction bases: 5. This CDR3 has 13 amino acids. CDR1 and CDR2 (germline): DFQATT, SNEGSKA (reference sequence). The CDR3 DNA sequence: TGCAGTGCTAGTAGAACAGGGGGCGATGAGCAGTTCTTC. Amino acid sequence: CSASRTGGDEQFF.

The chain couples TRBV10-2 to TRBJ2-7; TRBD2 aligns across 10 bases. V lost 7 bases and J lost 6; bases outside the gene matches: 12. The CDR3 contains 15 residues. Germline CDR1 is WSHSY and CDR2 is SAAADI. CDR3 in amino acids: CASTLAGDMVGEQYF. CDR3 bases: TGCGCCAGCACTCTAGCGGGAGACATGGTAGGCGAGCAGTACTTC.

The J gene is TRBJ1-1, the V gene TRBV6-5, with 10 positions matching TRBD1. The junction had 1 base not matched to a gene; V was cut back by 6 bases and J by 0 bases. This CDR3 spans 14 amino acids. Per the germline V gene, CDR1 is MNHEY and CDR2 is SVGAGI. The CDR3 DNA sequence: TGTGCCAGCAGAGGGACAGGGGTGAACACTGAAGCTTTCTTT. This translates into CASRGTGVNTEAFF.

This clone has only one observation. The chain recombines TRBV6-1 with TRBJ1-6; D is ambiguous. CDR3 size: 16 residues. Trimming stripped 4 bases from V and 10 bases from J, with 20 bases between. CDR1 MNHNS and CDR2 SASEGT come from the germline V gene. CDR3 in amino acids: CASSALTDFLRSPLHF. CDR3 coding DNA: TGTGCCAGCAGTGCCCTTACCGACTTCCTTCGGTCACCCCTCCACTTT.

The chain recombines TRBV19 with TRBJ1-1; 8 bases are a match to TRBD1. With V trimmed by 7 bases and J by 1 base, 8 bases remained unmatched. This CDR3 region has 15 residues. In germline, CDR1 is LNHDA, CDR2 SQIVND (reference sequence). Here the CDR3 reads CASTPGGQANTEAFF. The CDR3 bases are TGTGCCAGTACTCCAGGGGGACAGGCGAACACTGAAGCTTTCTTT.

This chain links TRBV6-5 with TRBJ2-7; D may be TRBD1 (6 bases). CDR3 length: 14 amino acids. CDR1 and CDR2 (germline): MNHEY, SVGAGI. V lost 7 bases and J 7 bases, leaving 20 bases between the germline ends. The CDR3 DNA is TGTGCCAGCAAGGGACAAAACTTTGAGGGGGAGCAGTACTTC. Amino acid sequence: CASKGQNFEGEQYF.

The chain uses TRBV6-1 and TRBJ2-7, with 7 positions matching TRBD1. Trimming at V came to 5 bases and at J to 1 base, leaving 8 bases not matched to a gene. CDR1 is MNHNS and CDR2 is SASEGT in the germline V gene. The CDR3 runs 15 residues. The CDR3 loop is CASSPSGTESYEQYF. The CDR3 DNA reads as TGTGCCAGCAGTCCATCCGGGACAGAATCCTACGAGCAGTACTTC.

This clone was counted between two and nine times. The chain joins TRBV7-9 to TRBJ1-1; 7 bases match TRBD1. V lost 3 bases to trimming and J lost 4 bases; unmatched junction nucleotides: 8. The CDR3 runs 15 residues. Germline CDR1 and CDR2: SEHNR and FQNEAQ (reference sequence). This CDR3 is CASSFTGEEGTEAFF. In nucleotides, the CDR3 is TGTGCCAGCAGCTTTACAGGGGAGGAAGGCACTGAAGCTTTCTTT. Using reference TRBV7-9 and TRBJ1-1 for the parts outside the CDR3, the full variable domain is DTGVSQNPRHKITKRGQNVTFRCDPISEHNRLYWYRQTLGQGPEFLTYFQNEAQLEKSRLLSDRFSAERPKGSFSTLEIQRTEQGDSAMYLCASSFTGEEGTEAFFGQGTRLTVV.